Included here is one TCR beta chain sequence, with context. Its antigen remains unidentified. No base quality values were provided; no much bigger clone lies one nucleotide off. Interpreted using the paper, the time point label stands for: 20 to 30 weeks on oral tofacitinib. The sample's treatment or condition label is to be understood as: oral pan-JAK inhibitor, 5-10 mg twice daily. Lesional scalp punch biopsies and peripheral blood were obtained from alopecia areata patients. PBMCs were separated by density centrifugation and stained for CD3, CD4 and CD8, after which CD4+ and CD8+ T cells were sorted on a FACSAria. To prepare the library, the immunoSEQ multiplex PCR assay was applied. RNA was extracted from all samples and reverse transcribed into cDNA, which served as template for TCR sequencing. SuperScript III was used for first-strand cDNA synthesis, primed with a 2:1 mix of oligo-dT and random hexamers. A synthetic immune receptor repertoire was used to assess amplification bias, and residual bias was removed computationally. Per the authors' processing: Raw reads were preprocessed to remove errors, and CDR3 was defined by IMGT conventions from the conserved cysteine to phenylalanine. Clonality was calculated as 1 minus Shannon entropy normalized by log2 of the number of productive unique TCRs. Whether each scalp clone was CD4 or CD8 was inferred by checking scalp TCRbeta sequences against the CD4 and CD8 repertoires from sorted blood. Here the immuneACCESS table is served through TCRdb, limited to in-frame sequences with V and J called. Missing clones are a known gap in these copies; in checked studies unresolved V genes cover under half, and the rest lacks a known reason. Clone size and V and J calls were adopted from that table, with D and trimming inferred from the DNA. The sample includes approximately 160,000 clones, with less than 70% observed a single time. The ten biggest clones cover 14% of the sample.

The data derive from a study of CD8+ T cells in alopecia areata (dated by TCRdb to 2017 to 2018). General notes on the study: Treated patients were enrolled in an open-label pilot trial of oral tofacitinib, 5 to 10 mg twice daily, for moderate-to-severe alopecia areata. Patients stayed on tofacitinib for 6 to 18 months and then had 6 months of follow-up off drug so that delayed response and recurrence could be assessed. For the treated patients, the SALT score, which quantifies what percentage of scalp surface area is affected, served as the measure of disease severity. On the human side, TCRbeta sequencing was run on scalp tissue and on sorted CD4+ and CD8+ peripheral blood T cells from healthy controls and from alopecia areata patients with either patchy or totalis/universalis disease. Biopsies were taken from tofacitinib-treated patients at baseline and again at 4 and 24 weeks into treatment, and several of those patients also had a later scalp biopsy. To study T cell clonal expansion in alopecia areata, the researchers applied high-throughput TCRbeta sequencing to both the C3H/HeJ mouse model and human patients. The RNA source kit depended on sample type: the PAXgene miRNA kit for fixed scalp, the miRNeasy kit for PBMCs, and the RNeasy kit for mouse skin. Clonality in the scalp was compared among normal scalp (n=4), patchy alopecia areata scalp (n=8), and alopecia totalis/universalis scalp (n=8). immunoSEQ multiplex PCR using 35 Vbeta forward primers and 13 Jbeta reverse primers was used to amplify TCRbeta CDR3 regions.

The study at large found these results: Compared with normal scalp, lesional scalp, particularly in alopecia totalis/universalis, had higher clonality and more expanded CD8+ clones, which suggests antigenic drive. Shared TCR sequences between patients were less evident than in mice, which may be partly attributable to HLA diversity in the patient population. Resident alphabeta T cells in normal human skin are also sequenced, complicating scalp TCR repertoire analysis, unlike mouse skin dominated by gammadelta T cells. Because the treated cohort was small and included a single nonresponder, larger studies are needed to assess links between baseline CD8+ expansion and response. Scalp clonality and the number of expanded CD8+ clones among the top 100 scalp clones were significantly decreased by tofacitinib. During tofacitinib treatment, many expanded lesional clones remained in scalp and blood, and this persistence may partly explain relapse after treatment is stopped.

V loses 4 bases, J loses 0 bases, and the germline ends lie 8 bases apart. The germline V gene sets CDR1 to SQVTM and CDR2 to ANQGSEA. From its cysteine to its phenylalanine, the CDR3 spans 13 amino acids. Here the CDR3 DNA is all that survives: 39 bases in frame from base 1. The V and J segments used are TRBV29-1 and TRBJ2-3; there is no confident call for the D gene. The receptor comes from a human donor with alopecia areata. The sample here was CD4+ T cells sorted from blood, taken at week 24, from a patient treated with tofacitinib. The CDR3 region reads CSVAQASTDTQYF. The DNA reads TGCAGCGTTGCCCAGGCTAGCACAGATACGCAGTATTTT.